This T cell receptor (beta chain) was recovered during a study of blood T cell repertoires in COVID-19. The protocol was immunoSEQ multiplex PCR, while the TCRdb copy is restricted to in-frame clones and leaves out a portion. Of under 150,000 clones in the sample, 84% are singletons; the top ten hold about 4%. Germline V gives CDR1 SGHNT, CDR2 YYREEE (reference sequence). The CDR3 loop spans 16 amino acids. With 0 bases removed from V and 0 bases from J, the gap between germline ends came to 12 bases. Source material: PBMCs or T cells enriched from blood (not recorded which). The sequence was collected from a man aged 45-65 years in a cohort exposed to, infected with or recovered from COVID-19 (not recorded which). This rearrangement joins TRBV5-4 to TRBJ1-2, with no clear D. As DNA, the CDR3 is TGTGCCAGCAGCTTGGATGTCGTACTAGCTAACTATGGCTACACCTTC. This encodes CASSLDVVLANYGYTF.